These 15 T cell receptor beta chains share one sample of origin, sequenced in a study of post-analysis software for immune sequencing data (dated by TCRdb to about 2015). Their antigens remain unidentified. Libraries came from PCR. The instrument given in TCRdb is Illumina HiSeq 2500. To reduce PCR and sequencing biases, unique molecular identifiers were built into the TCR beta cDNA libraries. TCRdb took the public reads, trimmed them with fastp at Q25, ran MiXCR for clone calling and kept in-frame beta chains. One record per CDR3 amino acid sequence lists the most common genes and DNA. This sample has hundreds of thousands of distinct CDR3 sequences in its table, and roughly 27% of those were observed once. Approximately 0.6% of the sample is taken by the ten largest. Overall results and qualifications from the work: Significantly higher frequencies in patients than in controls were found for several TRBV segments, including TRBV5-6, TRBV5-1 and TRBV20-1.

The material sequenced was blood. Every receptor here comes from a girl between 10 and 17 years old with multiple sclerosis.

This clonotype has more than one count but fewer than ten. This chain joins TRBV29-1 and TRBJ1-5, with D uncertain. Germline CDR1 reads SQVTM; CDR2 reads ANQGSEA. Trimming left V 5 bases short and J 3 bases short, with 11 bases between. This CDR3 has 13 residues. As DNA, the CDR3 is TGCAGCGTTCGAGAAGAGCCCAATCAGCCCCAGCATTTT. Translated, it gives CSVREEPNQPQHF.

J is TRBJ2-7 and V is TRBV6-6; a weak D match, TRBD2 (5 bases). This CDR3 is 12 amino acids long. CDR1 is MNHNY, CDR2 SVGAGI, per germline (reference sequence). Trimming stripped 9 bases from V and 5 bases from J, with 14 bases between. Written as DNA, the CDR3 is TGTGCCAGTCGGGTTTCGGGGAACGAGCAGTACTTC. This gives the protein CASRVSGNEQYF.

CDR3 amino acids: CASSESRGRSSREQYF. CDR3 bases: TGTGCCAGCAGTGAATCTAGGGGGCGATCCTCTCGCGAGCAGTACTTC. The gene calls are TRBV2 and TRBJ2-7; TRBD1 aligns across 7 bases. The CDR3 totals 16 residues. The trim removed 2 bases at V and 6 bases at J, leaving 13 bases unmatched. Looked up from germline, CDR1 is SNHLY and CDR2 is FYNNEI.

This clonotype occurred many times. The J gene is TRBJ2-1, the V gene TRBV20-1; D gene unclear. The CDR3 is 10 amino acids. Trimming cost V 3 bases and J 6 bases, with 3 bases left between them. CDR1 is DFQATT and CDR2 is SNEGSKA in the germline V gene (reference sequence). CDR3 sequence reads: CSASTNEQFF. The CDR3 DNA follows: TGCAGTGCTAGTACCAATGAGCAGTTCTTC.

The genes are TRBV7-2 and TRBJ2-7; a weak D match, TRBD1 (6 bases). Germline V gene lookup returns CDR1 SGHTA and CDR2 FQGNSA. The CDR3 consists of 14 residues. V dropped 6 bases and J dropped 3 bases, with 15 bases sitting between them. CDR3 region: CASRQDSPRYEQYF. The CDR3 nucleotides read TGTGCCAGCAGACAGGACAGCCCACGCTACGAGCAGTACTTC.

This clonotype was counted many times. The V gene is TRBV27, the J gene TRBJ2-1; D may be TRBD1 (6 bases). CDR3 length equals 17 residues. Germline CDR1 and CDR2: MNHEY and SMNVEV (reference sequence). Deletions cut 6 bases from V and 8 bases from J, with 26 bases between. This chain's CDR3 is CASSYNRGQGPRDEQFF. Here the CDR3 DNA reads TGTGCCAGCAGCTATAACCGGGGACAAGGCCCCCGGGATGAGCAGTTCTTC.

This clonotype was observed a handful of times. The V call is TRBV10-3, the J call TRBJ2-5, with TRBD1 matching 9 bases. Germline V CDR1 and CDR2: ENHRY, SYGVKD. V lost 5 bases to trimming and J lost 3 bases; unmatched junction nucleotides: 10. The CDR3 spans 16 residues. CDR3 bases: TGTGCCATCAGTCCATTCGGACAGGGGAGAGAAGAGACCCAGTACTTC. Protein: CAISPFGQGREETQYF.

J is TRBJ2-1 and V is TRBV12-3 or TRBV12-4, with 7 bases matching TRBD2. V dropped 6 bases and J dropped 0; count of bases not matched to a gene: 8. CDR3 length equals 16 residues. The CDR3 DNA is TGTGCCAGCAGACCTAGCGGAGGTCGCTCCTACAATGAGCAGTTCTTC. Amino acids: CASRPSGGRSYNEQFF.

This clonotype has at least ten counts. This chain links TRBV7-2 with TRBJ1-2; TRBD1 is a possible D gene (5 bases). Germline-derived CDR1 and CDR2 are SGHTA and FQGNSA. The CDR3 sequence is 16 residues long. V lost 1 base and J 0 bases, leaving 12 bases between the germline ends. The CDR3 nucleotides read TGTGCCAGCAGCTTAGGGGGGTCAGCAGCTAACTATGGCTACACCTTC. Translated: CASSLGGSAANYGYTF.

This clonotype was seen a handful of times. V is TRBV6-5 and J is TRBJ1-3, with TRBD1 as a possible D gene (5 bases). V was cut by 9 bases and J by 2 bases, with 8 bases left in between. The CDR3 is 12 amino acids. CDR1 and CDR2 (germline): MNHEY, SVGAGI. The CDR3: CASRGPGNTIYF. The DNA of the CDR3 is TGTGCCAGTAGGGGCCCTGGAAACACCATATATTTT.

V usage is TRBV7-2 and J usage is TRBJ1-4, with D unclear. There are 14 residues in the CDR3. V was shortened by 5 bases and J by 5 bases, with 12 bases between the two germline ends. Germline V CDR1 and CDR2: SGHTA, FQGNSA. The CDR3 protein is CASSLNLLNEKLFF. The CDR3 DNA is TGTGCCAGCAGCCTGAATCTGTTAAATGAAAAACTGTTTTTT.

This clonotype occurred a few times. The genes are TRBV4-2 and TRBJ2-5, with a possible D match to TRBD1 (5 bases). Germline V CDR1 and CDR2: LGHNA, YNFKEQ. The CDR3 is made up of 14 amino acids. The V end was cut by 1 base, the J end by 5 bases, with 11 bases between. CDR3 residues: CASSQGSAGETQYF. CDR3 DNA sequence: TGTGCCAGCAGCCAAGGGTCAGCAGGGGAGACCCAGTACTTC.

The V call is TRBV7-2, the J call TRBJ2-7, with TRBD2 matching 8 bases. The germline gives CDR1 SGHTA, CDR2 FQGNSA. This CDR3 region has 16 residues. The ends lost 0 bases at V and 4 bases at J; junction bases unmatched: 8. The chain's CDR3 is CASSLAVGGALYEQYF. The CDR3, as DNA: TGTGCCAGCAGCTTAGCGGTCGGGGGGGCCCTATACGAGCAGTACTTC.

This chain connects TRBV29-1 to TRBJ2-2, with D perhaps TRBD1 (5 bases). This CDR3 region has 15 residues. Germline V CDR1 and CDR2: SQVTM, ANQGSEA. V lost 5 bases and J 3 bases, leaving 16 bases between the germline ends. This CDR3 reads CSVNLGQGDTGELFF. Written as DNA, the CDR3 is TGCAGCGTTAACCTGGGCCAGGGCGACACCGGGGAGCTGTTTTTT.

The rearrangement joins TRBV4-3 to TRBJ2-7, with TRBD1 matching over 7 bases. The CDR3 runs to 15 residues. The germline V gene encodes CDR1 LGHNA and CDR2 YSLEER. J lost 3 bases, V lost 3 bases, and 8 bases had no gene match. CDR3 sequence: CASSHLTGIGYEQYF. The CDR3 DNA follows: TGCGCCAGCAGCCACCTGACAGGGATTGGCTACGAGCAGTACTTC.